Listed below are T cell receptor beta chains from one sample, sequenced in a study of cytomegalovirus exposure and HLA in healthy donors. Method: immunoSEQ multiplex PCR; TCRdb's copy keeps in-frame clones and lacks some. The sample carries about 73,000 clones, roughly 70% recorded once. The specimen was PBMCs. Receptors originate from a man in his sixties or seventies in good health and CMV-seronegative. Each CDR3 is given with its conserved first and last residue. The order of the fields is CDR3 DNA, CDR3 protein, J gene, CDR3 length, clone size, V gene, D gene. D genes are given only for firm matches. Rows may omit the clone size; those that give it use once, few, many or a size class.

CDR3nt: TGTGCCAGCAGTCCATACCGGACACCCGGGTTTGAAGCTTTCTTT; CDR3aa: CASSPYRTPGFEAFF; j_gene: TRBJ1-1; len: 15; abundance: few; v_gene: TRBV6-5; d_gene: -
CDR3nt: TGTGCCAGTAGTATCGCGGGGGCCACCTACGAGCAGTACTTC; CDR3aa: CASSIAGATYEQYF; j_gene: TRBJ2-7; len: 14; abundance: -; v_gene: TRBV19; d_gene: -
CDR3nt: TGTGCCAGAAGCTCCCGGGGGACAGGGCCCACACCCCTCCACTTT; CDR3aa: CARSSRGTGPTPLHF; j_gene: TRBJ1-6; len: 15; abundance: few; v_gene: TRBV5-3; d_gene: TRBD1
CDR3nt: TGTGCCAGCTCACCACCGTCTAGCGGGGGCTACGAGCAGTACTTC; CDR3aa: CASSPPSSGGYEQYF; j_gene: TRBJ2-7; len: 15; abundance: few; v_gene: TRBV18; d_gene: TRBD2
CDR3nt: TGCGCCAGCAGGAATACAGGGGCTATGAACACTGAAGCTTTCTTT; CDR3aa: CASRNTGAMNTEAFF; j_gene: TRBJ1-1; len: 15; abundance: -; v_gene: TRBV10-2; d_gene: TRBD1
CDR3nt: TGCGCCAGCAGCTTGGACAGGGGAATGGGCACAGATACGCAGTATTTT; CDR3aa: CASSLDRGMGTDTQYF; j_gene: TRBJ2-3; len: 16; abundance: -; v_gene: TRBV5-1; d_gene: TRBD1
CDR3nt: TGTGCCAGCAGTCCCTCTTCAGGGAACACTGAAGCTTTCTTT; CDR3aa: CASSPSSGNTEAFF; j_gene: TRBJ1-1; len: 14; abundance: few; v_gene: TRBV6-5; d_gene: -
CDR3nt: TGTGCCAGCACTAAAAATAGCGGGGGGGCCGAGACCCAGTACTTC; CDR3aa: CASTKNSGGAETQYF; j_gene: TRBJ2-5; len: 15; abundance: -; v_gene: TRBV2; d_gene: TRBD2
CDR3nt: TGTGCCATCAGGGACAATAGCAATCAGCCCCAGCATTTT; CDR3aa: CAIRDNSNQPQHF; j_gene: TRBJ1-5; len: 13; abundance: -; v_gene: TRBV10-3; d_gene: -
CDR3nt: TGTGCCAGCAGCTTGTTAACGAGGAGGGATACGCAGTATTTT; CDR3aa: CASSLLTRRDTQYF; j_gene: TRBJ2-3; len: 14; abundance: -; v_gene: TRBV5-6; d_gene: -
CDR3nt: TGCGCCAGCAGCCGCTTAACAGAAGAGACCCAGTACTTC; CDR3aa: CASSRLTEETQYF; j_gene: TRBJ2-5; len: 13; abundance: -; v_gene: TRBV10-2; d_gene: -
CDR3nt: TGTGCCAGTAGTATACTGCCGGGACAGGGGGAGAAAAATGAGCAGTTCTTC; CDR3aa: CASSILPGQGEKNEQFF; j_gene: TRBJ2-1; len: 17; abundance: -; v_gene: TRBV19; d_gene: TRBD1
CDR3nt: TGTGCCAGCAGCTTAGGAGGGTCCAACACTGAAGCTTTCTTT; CDR3aa: CASSLGGSNTEAFF; j_gene: TRBJ1-1; len: 14; abundance: few; v_gene: TRBV7-8; d_gene: -
CDR3nt: TGTGCCAGTAGTTCCCAGGGGTCCGAAAAACTGTTTTTT; CDR3aa: CASSSQGSEKLFF; j_gene: TRBJ1-4; len: 13; abundance: few; v_gene: TRBV19; d_gene: -
CDR3nt: TGTGCCAGCTCACCAGGAGTCAATCAGCCCCAGCATTTT; CDR3aa: CASSPGVNQPQHF; j_gene: TRBJ1-5; len: 13; abundance: -; v_gene: TRBV18; d_gene: -
CDR3nt: TGCGCCAGCAGCCTGCGGACAGAAAACTACGAGCAGTACTTC; CDR3aa: CASSLRTENYEQYF; j_gene: TRBJ2-7; len: 14; abundance: -; v_gene: TRBV5-1; d_gene: -
CDR3nt: TGTGCCAGCAGTGTAGACAGGGATAGTCACGAGCAGTACTTC; CDR3aa: CASSVDRDSHEQYF; j_gene: TRBJ2-7; len: 14; abundance: -; v_gene: TRBV6-5; d_gene: TRBD1
CDR3nt: TGTGCCAGCAGCTTAGACCGGGGTTATACGCAGTATTTT; CDR3aa: CASSLDRGYTQYF; j_gene: TRBJ2-3; len: 13; abundance: -; v_gene: TRBV7-2; d_gene: -
CDR3nt: TGTGCCTGGAGTAATTTACCAGATATGAACACTGAAGCTTTCTTT; CDR3aa: CAWSNLPDMNTEAFF; j_gene: TRBJ1-1; len: 15; abundance: -; v_gene: TRBV30; d_gene: -
CDR3nt: TGTGCCAGCAGTGTCGGAGCCTACAATGAGCAGTTCTTC; CDR3aa: CASSVGAYNEQFF; j_gene: TRBJ2-1; len: 13; abundance: -; v_gene: TRBV6-4; d_gene: -
CDR3nt: TGTGCCAGTAGCCCCGGACAGGGAGCAGGGCCCCTCCACTTT; CDR3aa: CASSPGQGAGPLHF; j_gene: TRBJ1-6; len: 14; abundance: few; v_gene: TRBV19; d_gene: TRBD1
CDR3nt: TGTGCCAGCAGCTTGGCCGGGGGGAGGGCCCTCTATGAGCAGTTCTTC; CDR3aa: CASSLAGGRALYEQFF; j_gene: TRBJ2-1; len: 16; abundance: -; v_gene: TRBV5-4; d_gene: TRBD2
CDR3nt: TGTGCCAGCTCACCTGAGACAACCTACGAGCAGTACTTC; CDR3aa: CASSPETTYEQYF; j_gene: TRBJ2-7; len: 13; abundance: -; v_gene: TRBV18; d_gene: -
CDR3nt: TGCGCCAGCAGCTTGGCGATAGGGGTCAACGAGCAGTACTTC; CDR3aa: CASSLAIGVNEQYF; j_gene: TRBJ2-7; len: 14; abundance: -; v_gene: TRBV5-1; d_gene: -
CDR3nt: TGTGCCAGCAGTTACGTGGGACAGGTCAATCAGCCCCAGCATTTT; CDR3aa: CASSYVGQVNQPQHF; j_gene: TRBJ1-5; len: 15; abundance: -; v_gene: TRBV6-6; d_gene: TRBD1
CDR3nt: TGCGCCAGCAGCTTCGGACAGGGGGTCGGCGAGCAGTACTTC; CDR3aa: CASSFGQGVGEQYF; j_gene: TRBJ2-7; len: 14; abundance: once; v_gene: TRBV5-1; d_gene: TRBD1
CDR3nt: TGCGCCAGCAGCGGAGGACAGGAGAACACTGAAGCTTTCTTT; CDR3aa: CASSGGQENTEAFF; j_gene: TRBJ1-1; len: 14; abundance: -; v_gene: TRBV5-1; d_gene: TRBD1
CDR3nt: TGTGCCAGTAGACAGGGGGCTGGTGAAGCTTTCTTT; CDR3aa: CASRQGAGEAFF; j_gene: TRBJ1-1; len: 12; abundance: -; v_gene: TRBV2; d_gene: TRBD1
CDR3nt: TGTGCCAGCAGCTCAGGGACTAGCGGGCCCCGCGAGCAGTACTTC; CDR3aa: CASSSGTSGPREQYF; j_gene: TRBJ2-7; len: 15; abundance: few; v_gene: TRBV7-6; d_gene: TRBD2
CDR3nt: TGTGCCAGCAGCAGGGACAGGGATCAGCCCCAGCATTTT; CDR3aa: CASSRDRDQPQHF; j_gene: TRBJ1-5; len: 13; abundance: -; v_gene: TRBV11-2; d_gene: TRBD1
CDR3nt: TGTGCCAGCAGCTTAGGACAGGGGGAATCCTACAATGAGCAGTTCTTC; CDR3aa: CASSLGQGESYNEQFF; j_gene: TRBJ2-1; len: 16; abundance: -; v_gene: TRBV7-9; d_gene: TRBD1
CDR3nt: TGTGCCAGCAGCCCTTCGACTAGCGGGGGCCAAGAGACCCAGTACTTC; CDR3aa: CASSPSTSGGQETQYF; j_gene: TRBJ2-5; len: 16; abundance: -; v_gene: TRBV7-2; d_gene: TRBD2
CDR3nt: TGTGCCAGCAGCTTGGGACTCAGGACCTACGAGCAGTACTTC; CDR3aa: CASSLGLRTYEQYF; j_gene: TRBJ2-7; len: 14; abundance: -; v_gene: TRBV11-2; d_gene: -
CDR3nt: TGTGCCTGGAGTAGGACAGCGAACACTGAAGCTTTCTTT; CDR3aa: CAWSRTANTEAFF; j_gene: TRBJ1-1; len: 13; abundance: few; v_gene: TRBV30; d_gene: -
CDR3nt: TGTGCCAGCTCACCACCGGGACAGGGGGCGGAAAAACTGTTTTTT; CDR3aa: CASSPPGQGAEKLFF; j_gene: TRBJ1-4; len: 15; abundance: -; v_gene: TRBV18; d_gene: TRBD1
CDR3nt: TGTGCCTGGAGCGACGGGAGATGGCCCCTTGAAGCTTTCTTT; CDR3aa: CAWSDGRWPLEAFF; j_gene: TRBJ1-1; len: 14; abundance: few; v_gene: TRBV30; d_gene: -
CDR3nt: TGTGCCAGCAGCCCTCAGACTGCTGGAAACACCATATATTTT; CDR3aa: CASSPQTAGNTIYF; j_gene: TRBJ1-3; len: 14; abundance: -; v_gene: TRBV28; d_gene: -
CDR3nt: TGTGCCAGCAGCTTAGAATGGGCGGGAAGCGAGCAGTACTTC; CDR3aa: CASSLEWAGSEQYF; j_gene: TRBJ2-7; len: 14; abundance: -; v_gene: TRBV7-2; d_gene: -
CDR3nt: TGTGCCTGGAGAGGCGGGACAGGGGTCGGGGCCAACGTCCTGACTTTC; CDR3aa: CAWRGGTGVGANVLTF; j_gene: TRBJ2-6; len: 16; abundance: -; v_gene: TRBV30; d_gene: TRBD1
CDR3nt: TGTGCCAGCAGCTTCATTAGCGGAATATTGAATGAGCAGTTCTTC; CDR3aa: CASSFISGILNEQFF; j_gene: TRBJ2-1; len: 15; abundance: -; v_gene: TRBV7-2; d_gene: -
CDR3nt: TGTGCCAGCAGCTTACTCTCCCAGATTGCAACTAATGAAAAACTGTTTTTT; CDR3aa: CASSLLSQIATNEKLFF; j_gene: TRBJ1-4; len: 17; abundance: once; v_gene: TRBV11-2; d_gene: -
CDR3nt: TGCAGCCCGGGGTCCTATGGCTACACCTTC; CDR3aa: CSPGSYGYTF; j_gene: TRBJ1-2; len: 10; abundance: once; v_gene: TRBV29-1; d_gene: -
CDR3nt: TGCGCCAGCAGCCGGGACAGGGGTGAAAACGAGCAGTACTTC; CDR3aa: CASSRDRGENEQYF; j_gene: TRBJ2-7; len: 14; abundance: -; v_gene: TRBV5-1; d_gene: TRBD1
CDR3nt: TGTGCCAGCAGCCCCCTAGTCTCGGGAGAGACCCAGTACTTC; CDR3aa: CASSPLVSGETQYF; j_gene: TRBJ2-5; len: 14; abundance: -; v_gene: TRBV11-2; d_gene: -
CDR3nt: TGTGCCAGCAGCGTAGGGACAGCTAATCAGCCCCAGCATTTT; CDR3aa: CASSVGTANQPQHF; j_gene: TRBJ1-5; len: 14; abundance: -; v_gene: TRBV9; d_gene: -
CDR3nt: TGCAGCGTGGTCAGGCAGGGGGTGAACACTGAAGCTTTCTTT; CDR3aa: CSVVRQGVNTEAFF; j_gene: TRBJ1-1; len: 14; abundance: -; v_gene: TRBV29-1; d_gene: TRBD1
CDR3nt: TGTGCCAGCAGCCCTATGACAGGGGAGACTTTCTTT; CDR3aa: CASSPMTGETFF; j_gene: TRBJ1-1; len: 12; abundance: once; v_gene: TRBV11-3; d_gene: TRBD1
CDR3nt: TGTGCCTGGAGTGTTGCGGGACAGGGTCGCAGCAATCAGCCCCAGCATTTT; CDR3aa: CAWSVAGQGRSNQPQHF; j_gene: TRBJ1-5; len: 17; abundance: -; v_gene: TRBV30; d_gene: TRBD1
CDR3nt: TGTGCCAGCAGCTTAGGTACTAGCGCACAAGAGACCCAGTACTTC; CDR3aa: CASSLGTSAQETQYF; j_gene: TRBJ2-5; len: 15; abundance: -; v_gene: TRBV11-2; d_gene: TRBD2
CDR3nt: TGCGCCAGCAGCCAAGATAGCTCCACCTACGAGCAGTACTTC; CDR3aa: CASSQDSSTYEQYF; j_gene: TRBJ2-7; len: 14; abundance: -; v_gene: TRBV4-3; d_gene: -
CDR3nt: TGTGCCAGCAGTTCTCTTACAGGTCCTAATTCACCCCTCCACTTT; CDR3aa: CASSSLTGPNSPLHF; j_gene: TRBJ1-6; len: 15; abundance: once; v_gene: TRBV28; d_gene: -
CDR3nt: TGTGCCAGCAGCTTAGGAGGGACTAGCGGGGGGGCTGGGGAGCAGTACTTC; CDR3aa: CASSLGGTSGGAGEQYF; j_gene: TRBJ2-7; len: 17; abundance: -; v_gene: TRBV7-2; d_gene: TRBD2
CDR3nt: TGTGCCAGCAGTTTATCCCTGGGACAGAGCTCCTACAATGAGCAGTTCTTC; CDR3aa: CASSLSLGQSSYNEQFF; j_gene: TRBJ2-1; len: 17; abundance: -; v_gene: TRBV27; d_gene: TRBD1